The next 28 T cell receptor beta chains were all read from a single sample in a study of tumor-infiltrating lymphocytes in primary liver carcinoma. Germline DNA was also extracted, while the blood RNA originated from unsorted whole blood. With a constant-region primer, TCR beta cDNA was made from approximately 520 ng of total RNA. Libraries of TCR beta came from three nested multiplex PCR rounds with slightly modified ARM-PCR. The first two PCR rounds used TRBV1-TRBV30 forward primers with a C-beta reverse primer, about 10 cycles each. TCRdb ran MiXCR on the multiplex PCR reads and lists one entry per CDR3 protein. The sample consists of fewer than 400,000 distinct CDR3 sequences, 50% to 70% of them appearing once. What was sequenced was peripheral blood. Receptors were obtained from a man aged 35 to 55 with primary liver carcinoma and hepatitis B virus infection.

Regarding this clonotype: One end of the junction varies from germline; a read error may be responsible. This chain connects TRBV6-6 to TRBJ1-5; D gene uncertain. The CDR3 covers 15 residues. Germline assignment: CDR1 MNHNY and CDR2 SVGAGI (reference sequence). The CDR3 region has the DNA TGTGTCAGCATCCTGGGAGGGAGGGTTAGTCAGCCCCAGCATTTT. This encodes CVSILGGRVSQPQHF.

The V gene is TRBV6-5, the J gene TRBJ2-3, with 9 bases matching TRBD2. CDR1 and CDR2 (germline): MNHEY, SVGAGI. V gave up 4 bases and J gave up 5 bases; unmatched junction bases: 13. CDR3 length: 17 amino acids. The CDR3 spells CASSSDPLAGDGDTQYF. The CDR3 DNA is TGTGCCAGCAGTTCCGACCCCTTAGCGGGAGATGGAGATACGCAGTATTTT.

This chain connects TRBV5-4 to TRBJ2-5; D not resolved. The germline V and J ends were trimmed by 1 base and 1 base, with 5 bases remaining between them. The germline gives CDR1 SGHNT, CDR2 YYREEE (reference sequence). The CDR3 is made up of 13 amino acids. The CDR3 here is CASSLRIQETQYF. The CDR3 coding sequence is TGTGCCAGCAGCTTGCGCATCCAAGAGACCCAGTACTTC. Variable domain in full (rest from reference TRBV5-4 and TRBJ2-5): ETGVTQSPTHLIKTRGQQVTLRCSSQSGHNTVSWYQQALGQGPQFIFQYYREEENGRGNFPPRFSGLQFPNYSSELNVNALELDDSALYLCASSLRIQETQYFGPGTRLLVL.

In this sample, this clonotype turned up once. The CDR3 bases are TGCAGTGCCCTCGGACTAGCGGGCTCCACTGAGCAGTTCTTC. The encoded protein is CSALGLAGSTEQFF. The J gene is TRBJ2-1, the V gene TRBV20-1, with 11 nucleotides matching TRBD2. CDR1 and CDR2 (germline): DFQATT, SNEGSKA (reference sequence). The V and J ends lost 6 bases and 9 bases, in that order; junction bases with no gene match: 10. The CDR3 totals 14 residues.

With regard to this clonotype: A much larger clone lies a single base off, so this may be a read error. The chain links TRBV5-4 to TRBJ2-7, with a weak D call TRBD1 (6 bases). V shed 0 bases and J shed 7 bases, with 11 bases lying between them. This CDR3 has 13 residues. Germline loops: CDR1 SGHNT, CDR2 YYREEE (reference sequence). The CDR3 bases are TGTGCCAGCAGCTTGGCTAAAAGGGGGGAGCAGTACTTC. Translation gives CASSLAKRGEQYF.

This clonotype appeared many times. The CDR3 coding sequence is TGCAGCGTTGGCACAGGGACCTACGAGCAGTACTTC. This encodes CSVGTGTYEQYF. The gene calls are TRBV29-1 and TRBJ2-7; D perhaps matches TRBD1 (6 bases). Germline V gene lookup returns CDR1 SQVTM and CDR2 ANQGSEA. The ends were cut back, 4 bases at V and 2 bases at J, with 9 bases in the middle. The CDR3 consists of 12 residues.

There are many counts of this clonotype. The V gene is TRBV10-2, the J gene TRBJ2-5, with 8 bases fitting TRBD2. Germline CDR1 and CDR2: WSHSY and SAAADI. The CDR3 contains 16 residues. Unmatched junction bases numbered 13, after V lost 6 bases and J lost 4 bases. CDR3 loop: CASSALGREGRETQYF. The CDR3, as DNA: TGCGCCAGCAGCGCCCTTGGACGGGAGGGCCGAGAGACCCAGTACTTC.

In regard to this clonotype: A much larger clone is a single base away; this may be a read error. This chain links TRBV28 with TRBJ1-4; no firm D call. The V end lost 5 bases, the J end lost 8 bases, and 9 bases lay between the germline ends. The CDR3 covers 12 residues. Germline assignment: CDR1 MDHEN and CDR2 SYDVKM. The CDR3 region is CASSPNHEKLFF. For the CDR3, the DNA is TGTGCCAGCAGTCCCAACCACGAAAAACTGTTTTTT.

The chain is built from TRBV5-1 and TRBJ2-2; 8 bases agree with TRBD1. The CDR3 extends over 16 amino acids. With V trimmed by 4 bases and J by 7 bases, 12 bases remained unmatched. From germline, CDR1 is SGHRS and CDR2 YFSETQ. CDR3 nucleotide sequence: TGCGCCAGCAGCGGACCGGGACAGGATAGCGTCGGGGAGCTGTTTTTT. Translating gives CASSGPGQDSVGELFF. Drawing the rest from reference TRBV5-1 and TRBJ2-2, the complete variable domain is KAGVTQTPRYLIKTRGQQVTLSCSPISGHRSVSWYQQTPGQGLQFLFEYFSETQRNKGNFPGRFSGRQFSNSRSEMNVSTLELGDSALYLCASSGPGQDSVGELFFGEGSRLTVL.

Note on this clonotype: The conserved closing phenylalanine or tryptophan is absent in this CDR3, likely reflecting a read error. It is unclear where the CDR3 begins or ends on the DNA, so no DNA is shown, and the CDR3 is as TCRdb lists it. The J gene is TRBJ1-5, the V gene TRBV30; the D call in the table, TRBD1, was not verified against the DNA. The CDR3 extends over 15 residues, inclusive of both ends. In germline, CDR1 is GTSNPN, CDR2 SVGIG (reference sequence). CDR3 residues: CAWSASWAGDQPQHY.

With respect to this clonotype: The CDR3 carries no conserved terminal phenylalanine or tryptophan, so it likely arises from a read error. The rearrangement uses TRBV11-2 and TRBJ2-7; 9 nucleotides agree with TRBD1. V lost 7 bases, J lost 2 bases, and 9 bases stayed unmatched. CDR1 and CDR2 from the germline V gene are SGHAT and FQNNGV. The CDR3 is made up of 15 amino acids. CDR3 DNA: TGTGCCAGCACCCGGGACAGGGTGCGACCCTACGAGCAGTACCTC. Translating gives CASTRDRVRPYEQYL.

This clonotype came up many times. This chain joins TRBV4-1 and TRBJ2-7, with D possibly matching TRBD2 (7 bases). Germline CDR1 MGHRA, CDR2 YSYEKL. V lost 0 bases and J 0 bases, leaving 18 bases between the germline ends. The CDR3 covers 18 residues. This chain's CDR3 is CASSQDSGGSTSSYEQYF. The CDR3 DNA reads TGCGCCAGCAGCCAAGATTCGGGGGGCTCCACCAGCTCCTACGAGCAGTACTTC.

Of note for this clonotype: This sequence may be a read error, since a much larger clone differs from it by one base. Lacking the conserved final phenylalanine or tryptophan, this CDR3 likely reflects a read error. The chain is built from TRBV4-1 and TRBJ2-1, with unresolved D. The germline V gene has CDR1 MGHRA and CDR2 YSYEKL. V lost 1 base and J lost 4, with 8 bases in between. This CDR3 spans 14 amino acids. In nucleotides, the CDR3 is TGCGCCAGCAGCCAAGTGGGGAATTACAATGAGCAGTTCTTA. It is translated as CASSQVGNYNEQFL.

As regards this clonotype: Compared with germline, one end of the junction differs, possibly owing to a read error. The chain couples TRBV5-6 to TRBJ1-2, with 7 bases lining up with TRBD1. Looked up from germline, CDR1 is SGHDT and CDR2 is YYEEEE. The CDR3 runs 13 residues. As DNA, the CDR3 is TGTGCCAGCAGCCTAGGGACAGTAGATGGCCACACCTTC. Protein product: CASSLGTVDGHTF.

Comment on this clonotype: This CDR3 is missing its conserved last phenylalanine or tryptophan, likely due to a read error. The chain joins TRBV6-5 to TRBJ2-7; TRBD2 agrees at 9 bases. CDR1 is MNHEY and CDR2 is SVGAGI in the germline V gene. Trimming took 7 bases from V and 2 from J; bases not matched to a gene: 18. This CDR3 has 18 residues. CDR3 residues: CASKRGAGGHEITYEQYL. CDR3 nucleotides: TGTGCCAGCAAAAGGGGCGCGGGAGGGCACGAAATTACCTACGAGCAGTACCTC.

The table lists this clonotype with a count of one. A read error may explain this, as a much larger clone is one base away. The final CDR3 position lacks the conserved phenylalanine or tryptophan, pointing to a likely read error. For the CDR3, the DNA is TGTGCCAGCAGCTTAGGGGGGGACGGCAGCTCACCCCTCCACTAT. It specifies CASSLGGDGSSPLHY. This chain uses TRBV7-9 with TRBJ1-6; possibly TRBD1 for D (5 bases). Between the trimmed V and J ends, which lost 1 base and 10 bases, there was a span of 14 bases. Germline V gene lookup returns CDR1 SEHNR and CDR2 FQNEAQ (reference sequence). The CDR3 is made up of 15 amino acids.

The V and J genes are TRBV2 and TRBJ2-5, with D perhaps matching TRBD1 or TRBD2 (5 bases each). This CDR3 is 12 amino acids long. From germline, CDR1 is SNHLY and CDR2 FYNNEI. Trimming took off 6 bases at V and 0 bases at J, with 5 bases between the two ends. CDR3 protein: CASRGDQETQYF. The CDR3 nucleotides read TGTGCCAGCAGGGGGGACCAAGAGACCCAGTACTTC.

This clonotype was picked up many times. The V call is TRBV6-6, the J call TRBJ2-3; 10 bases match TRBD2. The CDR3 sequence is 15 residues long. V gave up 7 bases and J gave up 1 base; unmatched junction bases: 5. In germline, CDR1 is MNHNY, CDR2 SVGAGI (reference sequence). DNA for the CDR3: TGTGCCAGCACTCTAAGCGGGAGGGGCACAGATACGCAGTATTTT. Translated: CASTLSGRGTDTQYF.

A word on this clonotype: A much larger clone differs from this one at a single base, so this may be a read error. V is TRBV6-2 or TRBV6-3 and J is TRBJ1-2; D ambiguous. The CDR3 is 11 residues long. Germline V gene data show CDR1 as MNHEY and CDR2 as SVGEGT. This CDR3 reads CANSYFLDYTF. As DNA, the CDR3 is TGTGCCAACAGTTATTTTCTGGACTACACCTTC.

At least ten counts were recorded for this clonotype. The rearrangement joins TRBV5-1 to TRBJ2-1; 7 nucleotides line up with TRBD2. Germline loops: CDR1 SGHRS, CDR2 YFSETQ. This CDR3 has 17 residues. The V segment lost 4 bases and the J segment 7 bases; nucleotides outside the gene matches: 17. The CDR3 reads CASSHGGSGIRVNEQFF. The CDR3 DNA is TGCGCCAGCAGCCACGGAGGAAGCGGGATTCGTGTTAATGAGCAGTTCTTC.

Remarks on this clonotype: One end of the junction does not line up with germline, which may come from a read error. The CDR3 DNA sequence: TGTGCCACCTACACTCCAGGGTATGGCTACATCTTC. Protein: CATYTPGYGYIF. V is TRBV28 and J is TRBJ1-2, with TRBD1 as a possible D gene (5 bases). The CDR3 length is 12 residues. Germline V lookup: CDR1 MDHEN, CDR2 SYDVKM.

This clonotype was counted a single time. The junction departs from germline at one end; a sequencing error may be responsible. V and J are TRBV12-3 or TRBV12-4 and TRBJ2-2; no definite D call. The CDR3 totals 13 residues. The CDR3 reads CANSLREAGELFF. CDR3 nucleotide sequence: TGTGCCAACAGTTTAAGGGAAGCCGGGGAGCTGTTTTTT.

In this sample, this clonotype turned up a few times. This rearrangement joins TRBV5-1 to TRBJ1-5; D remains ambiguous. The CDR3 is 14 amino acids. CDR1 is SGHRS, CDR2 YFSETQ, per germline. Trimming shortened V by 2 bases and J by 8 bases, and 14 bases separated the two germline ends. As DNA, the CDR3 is TGCGCCAGCAGCTTTTTGGGCAGCGGGGAGCCCCAGCATTTT. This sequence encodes CASSFLGSGEPQHF.

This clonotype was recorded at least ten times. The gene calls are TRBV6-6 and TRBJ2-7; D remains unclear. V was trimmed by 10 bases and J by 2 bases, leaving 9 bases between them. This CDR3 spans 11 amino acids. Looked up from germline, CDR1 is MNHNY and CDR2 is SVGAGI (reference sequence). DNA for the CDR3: TGTGCCATCTCGTCAGCCTACGAGCAGTACTTC. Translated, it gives CAISSAYEQYF.

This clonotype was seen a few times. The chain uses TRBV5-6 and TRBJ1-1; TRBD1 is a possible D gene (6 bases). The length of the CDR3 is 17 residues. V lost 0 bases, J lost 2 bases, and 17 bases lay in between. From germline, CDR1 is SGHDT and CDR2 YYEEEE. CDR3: CASSLVGGTGRNTEAFF. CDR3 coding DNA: TGTGCCAGCAGCTTGGTTGGCGGCACAGGGAGAAACACTGAAGCTTTCTTT.

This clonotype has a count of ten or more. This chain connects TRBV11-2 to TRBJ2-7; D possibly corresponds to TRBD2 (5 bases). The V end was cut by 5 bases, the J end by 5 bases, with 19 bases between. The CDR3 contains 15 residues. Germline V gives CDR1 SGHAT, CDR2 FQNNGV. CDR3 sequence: CASSLLIPEENEQYF. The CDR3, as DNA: TGTGCCAGCAGCCTCTTGATCCCGGAGGAGAACGAGCAGTACTTC. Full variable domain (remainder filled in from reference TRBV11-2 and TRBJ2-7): EAGVAQSPRYKIIEKRQSVAFWCNPISGHATLYWYQQILGQGPKLLIQFQNNGVVDDSQLPKDRFSAERLKGVDSTLKIQPAKLEDSAVYLCASSLLIPEENEQYFGPGTRLTVT.

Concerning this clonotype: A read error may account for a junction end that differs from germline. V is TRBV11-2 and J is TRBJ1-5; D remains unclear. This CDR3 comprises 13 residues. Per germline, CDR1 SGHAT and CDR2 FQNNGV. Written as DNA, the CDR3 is TGTGCCAGCAGCTTAGGGCATAATCAACCCCAGCATTTT. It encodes CASSLGHNQPQHF.

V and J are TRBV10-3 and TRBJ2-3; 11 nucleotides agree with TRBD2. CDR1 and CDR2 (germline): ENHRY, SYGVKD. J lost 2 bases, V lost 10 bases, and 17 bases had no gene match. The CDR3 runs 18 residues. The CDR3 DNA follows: TGTGCCAGTACGATGGGGACTAGCGGTCCGACTACCACAGATACGCAGTATTTT. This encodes CASTMGTSGPTTTDTQYF.